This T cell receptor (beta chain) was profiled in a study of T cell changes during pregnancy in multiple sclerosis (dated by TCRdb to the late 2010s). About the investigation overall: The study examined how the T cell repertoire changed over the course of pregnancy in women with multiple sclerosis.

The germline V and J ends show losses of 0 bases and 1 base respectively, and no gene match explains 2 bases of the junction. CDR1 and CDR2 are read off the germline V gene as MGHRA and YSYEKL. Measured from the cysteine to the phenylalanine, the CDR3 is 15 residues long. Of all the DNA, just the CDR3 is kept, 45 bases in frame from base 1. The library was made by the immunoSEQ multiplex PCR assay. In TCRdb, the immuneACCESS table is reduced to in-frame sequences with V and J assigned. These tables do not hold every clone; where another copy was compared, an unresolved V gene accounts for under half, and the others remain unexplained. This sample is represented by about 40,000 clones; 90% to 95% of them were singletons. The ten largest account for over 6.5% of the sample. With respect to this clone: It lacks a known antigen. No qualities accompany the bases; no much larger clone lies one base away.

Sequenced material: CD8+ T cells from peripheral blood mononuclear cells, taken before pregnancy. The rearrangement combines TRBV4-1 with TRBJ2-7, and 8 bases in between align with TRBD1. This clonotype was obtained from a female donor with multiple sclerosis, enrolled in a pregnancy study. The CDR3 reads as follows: CASSQDRTGSYEQYF. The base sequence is TGCGCCAGCAGCCAAGATCGGACAGGGTCCTACGAGCAGTACTTC.